Listed below are T cell receptor beta chains from one sample, sequenced in a study of cytomegalovirus exposure and HLA in healthy donors. Profiled with immunoSEQ multiplex PCR; TCRdb holds only in-frame clones, not every one. The specimen's table records around 200,000 clones. Sequencing was done on a sample of PBMCs. The receptor source for this set is a woman between 18 and 30 years old in good health and CMV-seropositive. Each CDR3 is given with its conserved first and last residue. A D gene is named only where the DNA matches it firmly.

V gene	D gene	J gene	CDR3 protein	CDR3 DNA
TRBV2	NA	TRBJ1-1	CASSGTRSEAFF	TGTGCCAGCAGTGGTACTCGGTCTGAAGCTTTCTTT
TRBV27	NA	TRBJ2-7	CASSLSRRRAYEQYF	TGTGCCAGCAGTTTATCCCGGAGGAGAGCCTACGAGCAGTACTTC
TRBV4-3	NA	TRBJ1-4	CASSQGLSTEEKLFF	TGCGCCAGCAGCCAAGGTTTATCAACGGAGGAAAAACTGTTTTTT
TRBV11-2	TRBD1	TRBJ1-4	CASSLNNRGLLFF	TGTGCCAGCAGCTTAAATAACAGGGGATTATTGTTTTTT
TRBV5-1	TRBD1	TRBJ1-1	CASSLEDRESTEAFF	TGCGCCAGCAGCTTGGAGGACAGGGAGTCCACTGAAGCTTTCTTT
TRBV5-1	TRBD1	TRBJ1-2	CASSFNPGQGNGYTF	TGCGCCAGCAGTTTTAACCCGGGACAGGGGAATGGCTACACCTTC
TRBV11-3	NA	TRBJ2-3	CASSLPGLITDTQYF	TGTGCCAGCAGCTTACCGGGACTGATCACAGATACGCAGTATTTT
TRBV6-6	NA	TRBJ1-6	CASSYPVTPLHF	TGTGCCAGCAGTTACCCGGTTACACCCCTCCACTTT
TRBV11-2	TRBD2	TRBJ2-3	CASSLVVPSGGAEDTQYF	TGTGCCAGCAGCTTAGTTGTTCCTAGCGGGGGGGCCGAAGATACGCAGTATTTT
TRBV19	NA	TRBJ1-1	CASSIDLNTEAFF	TGTGCCAGTAGTATCGACTTGAACACTGAAGCTTTCTTT
TRBV6-5	NA	TRBJ1-2	CASSYTSANYGYTF	TGTGCCAGCAGTTACACCTCAGCTAACTATGGCTACACCTTC
TRBV5-1	TRBD2	TRBJ2-3	CASSLEARGGKDTQYF	TGCGCCAGCAGCTTGGAGGCGCGGGGGGGTAAAGATACGCAGTATTTT
TRBV6-5	TRBD1	TRBJ2-2	CASSYSAGGGELFF	TGTGCCAGCAGTTACTCGGCAGGGGGCGGGGAGCTGTTTTTT
TRBV7-7	TRBD2	TRBJ2-1	CASSPQPGLAGGTYNEQFF	TGTGCTAGCAGCCCACAGCCGGGACTAGCGGGGGGAACCTACAATGAGCAGTTCTTC
TRBV19	TRBD1	TRBJ2-2	CASSTGQGLLLLGTGELFF	TGTGCCAGTAGTACGGGACAGGGATTGCTCCTCCTTGGAACCGGGGAGCTGTTTTTT
TRBV9	NA	TRBJ1-1	CASSVRPTGEAFF	TGTGCCAGCAGCGTTCGACCGACGGGGGAAGCTTTCTTT
TRBV2	TRBD2	TRBJ2-5	CASSPGTSALGETQYF	TGTGCCAGCAGTCCAGGGACTAGCGCCCTGGGAGAGACCCAGTACTTC
TRBV13	NA	TRBJ1-4	CASSLGVGATNEKLFF	TGTGCCAGCAGCTTAGGAGTGGGCGCAACTAATGAAAAACTGTTTTTT
TRBV18	TRBD1	TRBJ1-1	CASSRSTGLNTEAFF	TGTGCCAGCTCACGTTCGACAGGGCTAAACACTGAAGCTTTCTTT
TRBV10-3	TRBD2	TRBJ2-7	CAISGGSGKPHEQYF	TGTGCCATCAGTGGAGGAAGCGGGAAACCCCACGAGCAGTACTTC
TRBV5-1	NA	TRBJ2-2	CASSYRVGDTGELFF	TGCGCCAGCAGCTACAGGGTTGGAGACACCGGGGAGCTGTTTTTT
TRBV7-6	NA	TRBJ2-1	CASSLVGAYNEQFF	TGTGCCAGCAGCTTAGTCGGGGCCTACAATGAGCAGTTCTTC
TRBV2	NA	TRBJ2-7	CASKDLVLAPYEQYF	TGTGCCAGCAAGGACCTCGTGCTAGCTCCCTACGAGCAGTACTTC
TRBV7-9	TRBD2	TRBJ2-3	CASVPSGTTDTQYF	TGTGCCAGCGTTCCTAGCGGGACCACAGATACGCAGTATTTT
TRBV5-6	TRBD1	TRBJ1-5	CASSGGQGSHQPQHF	TGTGCCAGCAGCGGTGGACAGGGGTCCCATCAGCCCCAGCATTTT
TRBV30	NA	TRBJ1-4	CAWSRGVVEKLFF	TGTGCCTGGAGCCGGGGGGTTGTTGAAAAACTGTTTTTT
TRBV5-4	NA	TRBJ2-3	CASFPGRSQRHTDTQYF	TGTGCCAGCTTCCCCGGCCGCAGCCAAAGACACACAGATACGCAGTATTTT
TRBV5-1	NA	TRBJ2-1	CASSFRVGGGVNEQFF	TGCGCCAGCAGCTTTCGGGTAGGAGGAGGGGTCAATGAGCAGTTCTTC
TRBV5-1	NA	TRBJ1-2	CASSLNSIYGYTF	TGCGCCAGCAGCTTGAACAGCATCTATGGCTACACCTTC
TRBV29-1	NA	TRBJ1-3	CSVEDWYSSGNTIYF	TGCAGCGTTGAAGATTGGTACAGCTCTGGAAACACCATATATTTT
TRBV6-1	TRBD1	TRBJ2-2	CASRTGGMGTGELFF	TGTGCCAGTAGGACAGGGGGCATGGGAACCGGGGAGCTGTTTTTT
TRBV5-1	NA	TRBJ2-3	CASSYGGYTDTQYF	TGCGCCAGCAGCTACGGGGGTTACACAGATACGCAGTATTTT
TRBV5-6	NA	TRBJ1-2	CASSAQGFPFGYTF	TGTGCCAGCAGCGCCCAGGGTTTTCCTTTCGGCTACACCTTC
TRBV7-2	NA	TRBJ2-3	CASSPTFTDTQYF	TGTGCCAGCAGCCCCACATTCACAGATACGCAGTATTTT
TRBV4-1	NA	TRBJ2-7	CASSRADEQVYEQYF	TGCGCCAGCAGCCGGGCCGACGAACAGGTTTACGAGCAGTACTTC
TRBV30	NA	TRBJ2-3	CAWSVLKGHTDTQYF	TGTGCCTGGAGTGTCCTAAAGGGGCACACAGATACGCAGTATTTT
TRBV2	NA	TRBJ1-1	CASTQQGTTEAFF	TGTGCCAGCACCCAACAGGGTACCACTGAAGCTTTCTTT
TRBV30	TRBD1	TRBJ1-4	CAWGTGEKLFF	TGTGCCTGGGGGACAGGGGAAAAACTGTTTTTT
TRBV6-6	NA	TRBJ1-2	CASSYGVSAGDYGYTF	TGTGCCAGCAGTTACGGGGTCTCGGCAGGGGACTATGGCTACACCTTC
TRBV9	TRBD1	TRBJ1-3	CASSVSAGGLKSGNTIYF	TGTGCCAGCAGCGTATCAGCAGGGGGCTTAAAATCTGGAAACACCATATATTTT
TRBV27	NA	TRBJ1-6	CASSLHRAGDNSPLHF	TGTGCCAGCAGTTTACACCGCGCAGGGGATAATTCACCCCTCCACTTT
TRBV5-1	NA	TRBJ2-2	CASTMQTTRESELFF	TGCGCCAGCACCATGCAGACTACCCGGGAGTCAGAGCTGTTTTTT
TRBV7-7	NA	TRBJ2-1	CASSLDLGGHNEQFF	TGTGCTAGCAGCTTAGACTTAGGGGGACACAATGAGCAGTTCTTC
TRBV19	TRBD1	TRBJ1-6	CASSIRQGNSPLHF	TGTGCCAGTAGTATAAGACAGGGGAATTCACCCCTCCACTTT
TRBV5-1	TRBD2	TRBJ2-1	CASSPFGAGGPYNEQFF	TGCGCCAGCAGCCCTTTCGGTGCGGGAGGGCCCTACAATGAGCAGTTCTTC
TRBV4-1	NA	TRBJ2-7	CASSQEPEDLDEQYF	TGCGCCAGCAGCCAAGAGCCGGAGGATTTGGACGAGCAGTACTTC
TRBV30	NA	TRBJ1-1	CACTGFRTEAFF	TGTGCCTGTACAGGGTTTAGAACTGAAGCTTTCTTT
TRBV7-2	TRBD1	TRBJ1-2	CASSENRGPNYGYTF	TGTGCCAGCAGCGAGAACAGGGGGCCTAACTATGGCTACACCTTC
TRBV30	NA	TRBJ2-1	CAWGASESSYNEQFF	TGTGCCTGGGGGGCGTCGGAGAGCTCCTACAATGAGCAGTTCTTC
TRBV4-2	TRBD2	TRBJ2-1	CASSQVRAGGTDEQFF	TGTGCCAGCAGCCAAGTTAGAGCGGGGGGTACGGATGAGCAGTTCTTC